This TCR beta chain was sequenced in a study of post-analysis software for immune sequencing data. Findings and caveats of the study: Included in a set of about five TRBV segments more frequent in patients than controls were TRBV5-6, TRBV5-1 and TRBV20-1.

A remark on this clonotype: The target antigen is unknown.

The authors incorporated unique molecular identifiers into the TCR beta cDNA libraries. TCRdb re-analysed the PCR reads in MiXCR, keeping a single row per CDR3 protein. In the table there are some 450,000 distinct CDR3 sequences, 45% of which are singletons. CDR1 SGHRS and CDR2 YFSETQ come from the germline V gene. This CDR3 is built from 17 residues. V lost 4 bases to trimming and J lost 4 bases; unmatched junction nucleotides: 8. The clonotype originates from a girl aged 5 to 17 with multiple sclerosis. The sample was blood. The chain has TRBV5-1 and TRBJ2-5, with TRBD2 matching over 15 bases. CDR3 sequence reads: CASSPGLAGGLSETQYF. CDR3 bases: TGCGCCAGCAGCCCCGGACTAGCGGGAGGGCTCTCAGAGACCCAGTACTTC.